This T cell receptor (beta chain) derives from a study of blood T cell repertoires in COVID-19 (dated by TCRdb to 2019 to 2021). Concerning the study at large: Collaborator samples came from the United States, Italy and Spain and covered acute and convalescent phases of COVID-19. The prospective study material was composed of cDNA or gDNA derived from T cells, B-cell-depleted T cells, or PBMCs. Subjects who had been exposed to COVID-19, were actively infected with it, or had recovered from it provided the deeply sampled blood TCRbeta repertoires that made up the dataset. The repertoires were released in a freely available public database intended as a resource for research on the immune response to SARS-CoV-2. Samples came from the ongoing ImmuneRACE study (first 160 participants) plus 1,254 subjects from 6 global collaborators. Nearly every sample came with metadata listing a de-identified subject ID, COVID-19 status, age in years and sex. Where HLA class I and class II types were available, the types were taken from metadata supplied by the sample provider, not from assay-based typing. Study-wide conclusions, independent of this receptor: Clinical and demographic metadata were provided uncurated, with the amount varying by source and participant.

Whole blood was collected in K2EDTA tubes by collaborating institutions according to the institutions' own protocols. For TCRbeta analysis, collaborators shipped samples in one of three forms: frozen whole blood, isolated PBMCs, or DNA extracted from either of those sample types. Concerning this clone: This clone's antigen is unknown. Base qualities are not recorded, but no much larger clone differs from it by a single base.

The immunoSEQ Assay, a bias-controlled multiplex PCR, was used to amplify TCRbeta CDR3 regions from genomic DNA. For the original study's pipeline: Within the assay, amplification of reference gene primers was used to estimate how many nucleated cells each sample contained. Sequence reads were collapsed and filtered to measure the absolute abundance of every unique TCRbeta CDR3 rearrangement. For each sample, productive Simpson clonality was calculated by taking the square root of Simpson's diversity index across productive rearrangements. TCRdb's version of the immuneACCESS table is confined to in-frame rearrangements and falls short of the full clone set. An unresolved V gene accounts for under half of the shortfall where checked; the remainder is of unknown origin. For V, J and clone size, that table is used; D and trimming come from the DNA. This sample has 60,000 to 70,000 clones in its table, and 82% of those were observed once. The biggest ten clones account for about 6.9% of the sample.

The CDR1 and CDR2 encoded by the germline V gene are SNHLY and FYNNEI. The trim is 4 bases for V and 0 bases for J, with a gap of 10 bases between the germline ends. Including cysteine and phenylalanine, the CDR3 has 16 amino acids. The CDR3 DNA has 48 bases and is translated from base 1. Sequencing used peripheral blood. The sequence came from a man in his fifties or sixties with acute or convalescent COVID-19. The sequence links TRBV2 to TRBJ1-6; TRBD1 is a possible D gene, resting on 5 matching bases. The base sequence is TGTGCCAGCAGTGGGGGGGGAAGCTCCTATAATTCACCCCTCCACTTT. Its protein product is CASSGGGSSYNSPLHF.